The following is a TCR beta chain sequence with its context. In the source study's methods: Reference gene primers were amplified, and this amplification served to estimate nucleated cell counts. Measured with immunoSEQ multiplex PCR; TCRdb has only the in-frame clones, and not every one. That table furnishes V, J and clone size, whereas the DNA furnished D and trimming. There are around 300,000 clones in the sample; about 89% occur only once, and roughly 2.1% lies in the top ten. The entry originates in a study of blood T cell repertoires in COVID-19. V lost 1 base to trimming and J lost 0 bases, with 9 bases between them. The CDR3 length is 15 residues. Germline CDR1 and CDR2: LGHDT and YNNKEL (reference sequence).

This TCR was recovered from a man aged 45-65 years with acute or convalescent COVID-19. Sequencing input: peripheral blood. This sequence joins TRBV3-1 (or the pseudogene TRBV3-2) and TRBJ1-2; D is unclear. The CDR3 loop is CASSQGHAANYGYTF. The CDR3 nucleotides read TGTGCCAGCAGCCAAGGACACGCAGCTAACTATGGCTACACCTTC.